The clone carrying this T cell receptor (beta chain) appeared a few times. The antigen remains unidentified. This sample is part of a study of cytomegalovirus exposure and HLA in healthy donors. This CDR3 is built from 16 residues. The trim removed 2 bases at V and 0 bases at J, leaving 7 bases unmatched. Per germline, CDR1 SGHTA and CDR2 FQGTGA. Points from the study as a whole: Some TCR beta chains (around 160 of them) were listed as cytomegalovirus-associated. Whilst most TCR sequences proved rare, a subset of public TCRs occurred across many donors.

Primers for the PCR totalled 60 Vbeta and 13 Jbeta. TCRdb's table, derived via immunoSEQ multiplex PCR, lists solely in-frame clones and lacks some. The table lists fewer than 200,000 clones, around 72% of them singletons, with around 2.5% in the top ten. Sample: PBMCs. The receptor's source is a female donor in good health and CMV-seronegative. The chain carries TRBV7-3 and TRBJ2-7; 7 bases match TRBD2. CDR3 bases: TGTGCCAGCAGCTTATCGGGGAGCGGGGCCTCCTACGAGCAGTACTTC. As protein: CASSLSGSGASYEQYF.